This TCR beta chain was recovered during a study of human T cells and chemical hapten exposure. Time point described: pre-sensitization, week 0. Treatment in this sample: therapeutic diphenylcyclopropenone sensitization with weekly scalp DPC. Blood, whole and unfractionated, served as the source for total RNA extraction. This clonotype was observed a handful of times. TCRdb independently ran MiXCR on the RACE reads; one entry per CDR3 protein. The table records about 260,000 distinct CDR3 sequences, around 9.3% of them present only once. The CDR3 is 12 amino acids. Trimming left V 1 base short and J 4 bases short, with 2 bases between. The germline CDR1 and CDR2 sequences are MNHEY and SVGEGT.

Sample: whole blood, taken in connection with sensitization to the hapten diphenylcyclopropenone (DPC). The sequence was collected from a woman in her thirties or forties with alopecia areata. Some clones in this sample may be carry-over from other donors' samples. The chain employs TRBV6-2 or TRBV6-3 and TRBJ1-3; D gene unclear. CDR3 region: CASSYWGNTIYF. The CDR3 nucleotides read TGTGCCAGCAGTTACTGGGGAAACACCATATATTTT.